This passage covers 11 T cell receptor beta chains from one sample sequenced in a study of tumor-infiltrating lymphocytes in primary liver carcinoma. Unsorted whole blood supplied the blood RNA, and germline DNA was isolated too. Production of TCR beta cDNA used roughly 480 ng total RNA together with a constant-region primer. Sequencing libraries for TCR beta derived from three nested multiplex PCR rounds that used slightly modified ARM-PCR. A C-beta reverse primer and TRBV1-TRBV30 forward primers served in each of the first two PCR rounds, at 10 cycles apiece. One entry per CDR3 protein, called by TCRdb with MiXCR from the multiplex PCR reads. The profile shows almost 200,000 distinct CDR3 sequences, around three fifths of them singletons. The sample consisted of peripheral blood. The receptor source for this set is a woman aged 55-69 years with primary liver carcinoma and hepatitis B virus infection.

About this clonotype itself: One end of the junction fails to match germline, which may point to a read error. The chain joins TRBV6-6 to TRBJ2-7; D may be TRBD1 (5 bases). The CDR3 extends over 15 amino acids. Germline V gives CDR1 MNHNY, CDR2 SVGAGI (reference sequence). DNA for the CDR3: TGTGCCAGCAGTTACTCCCCAGGGTTAGGCTACAAGCAGTACTTC. It codes for CASSYSPGLGYKQYF.

A note on this clonotype: This could be a read error, since a much larger clone is one nucleotide away. The genes are TRBV28 and TRBJ2-7; D unclear. Trimming stripped 6 bases from V and 3 bases from J, with 30 bases between. The CDR3 length is 19 residues. Germline V gene data show CDR1 as MDHEN and CDR2 as SYDVKM. The DNA of the CDR3 is TGTGCCAGCAGCTCTACCGGTGGGCACAAGCCTGGGCGCCTCTACGAGCAGTACTTC. It yields the protein CASSSTGGHKPGRLYEQYF.

The V call is TRBV2, the J call TRBJ2-7, with 12 positions matching TRBD2. This CDR3 comprises 15 residues. The germline V gene encodes CDR1 SNHLY and CDR2 FYNNEI. Losses at the gene ends were 6 bases for V and 4 bases for J; bases not matched to a gene: 7. CDR3 region: CASRATSGGQYEQYF. CDR3 sequence (DNA): TGTGCCAGCAGGGCGACTAGCGGGGGCCAATACGAGCAGTACTTC. The full variable domain, completed using reference TRBV2 and TRBJ2-7, is EPEVTQTPSHQVTQMGQEVILRCVPISNHLYFYWYRQILGQKVEFLVSFYNNEISEKSEIFDDQFSVERPDGSNFTLKIRSTKLEDSAMYFCASRATSGGQYEQYFGPGTRLTVT.

This clonotype is a singleton in its sample. The V call is TRBV11-3, the J call TRBJ2-7, with 8 bases lining up with TRBD2. CDR1 and CDR2 from the germline V gene are SGHNT and YENEEA. There are 16 residues in the CDR3. J was trimmed by 0 bases and V by 1 base; bases with no gene match: 5. CDR3 bases: TGTGCCAGCAGCTTAGGGGGTAGCGGGAACTCCTACGAGCAGTACTTC. Translating gives CASSLGGSGNSYEQYF.

Details on this clonotype: This sequence may be a read error, since a much larger clone differs from it by one base. The chain couples TRBV12-5 to TRBJ2-3; 12 nucleotides match TRBD2. Germline assignment: CDR1 LGHNT and CDR2 FRNRAP. Unmatched junction bases numbered 8, after V lost 6 bases and J lost 10 bases. The CDR3 totals 14 residues. CDR3 residues: CASGPWTSGEAQYF. CDR3 coding DNA: TGTGCTAGTGGCCCCTGGACTAGCGGGGAGGCGCAGTATTTT.

This clonotype was detected only once. The chain carries TRBV29-1 and TRBJ2-1, with TRBD2 matching over 16 bases. Looked up from germline, CDR1 is SQVTM and CDR2 is ANQGSEA. The ends lost 5 bases at V and 10 bases at J; junction bases unmatched: 8. The length of the CDR3 is 15 residues. DNA for the CDR3: TGCAGCGTTAACGGGACTAGCGGGAGGGCATGGGAGCAGTTCTTC. It yields the protein CSVNGTSGRAWEQFF.

Regarding this clonotype: One junction end does not reproduce the germline sequence, and a read error may be involved. The rearrangement joins TRBV6-5 to TRBJ2-3; unclear D gene. The germline V gene has CDR1 MNHEY and CDR2 SVGAGI. CDR3 length: 16 residues. CDR3 DNA: TGTGCTAGCAGTTGCTCATCGGACGGTGGGTGGGATACGCAGTATTTT. This encodes CASSCSSDGGWDTQYF.

Comment on this clonotype: One end of the junction does not line up with germline, which may come from a read error. The chain couples TRBV29-1 to TRBJ2-1, with a possible D match to TRBD2 (5 bases). This CDR3 has 18 amino acids. Germline-derived CDR1 and CDR2 are SQVTM and ANQGSEA. Here the CDR3 DNA reads TGCAACGTTGAACGCTCGCGTGCCTCAGCCGTAGGACTGAATGAGCAGTTCTTC. It codes for CNVERSRASAVGLNEQFF.

The V and J genes are TRBV6-1 and TRBJ2-1; D is perhaps TRBD1 or TRBD2 (5 bases each). Germline V gene data show CDR1 as MNHNS and CDR2 as SASEGT. The V end lost 4 bases, the J end lost 6 bases, and 16 bases lay between the germline ends. The CDR3 is 15 residues long. The CDR3 protein is CASSVRDPRCNEQFF. Here the CDR3 DNA reads TGTGCCAGCAGTGTCCGGGACCCCCGGTGCAATGAGCAGTTCTTC.

This clonotype was observed a single time. A much larger clone sits a single nucleotide away, making a read error possible. The missing conserved phenylalanine or tryptophan at the end of this CDR3 makes a read error likely. This chain joins TRBV6-1 and TRBJ1-1; D possibly corresponds to TRBD1 (6 bases). The CDR3 covers 15 residues. Germline loops: CDR1 MNHNS, CDR2 SASEGT. Trimming took 6 bases from V and 1 from J, leaving 15 bases between them. CDR3 sequence: CASSVYRVGNTEAFL. The CDR3 DNA sequence: TGTGCCAGCAGCGTTTACAGGGTCGGGAACACTGAAGCTTTCTTA.

As concerns this clonotype: The junction differs from germline at one of its ends, possibly a read error. This chain links TRBV18 with TRBJ1-2; D is unclear. The CDR3 length is 13 residues. CDR1 and CDR2 from the germline V gene are KGHSH and LQKENI. CDR3 residues: CASSPPGTVGYTF. In DNA form, the CDR3 reads TGTGCTAGCTCACCACCGGGTACGGTCGGCTACACCTTC.